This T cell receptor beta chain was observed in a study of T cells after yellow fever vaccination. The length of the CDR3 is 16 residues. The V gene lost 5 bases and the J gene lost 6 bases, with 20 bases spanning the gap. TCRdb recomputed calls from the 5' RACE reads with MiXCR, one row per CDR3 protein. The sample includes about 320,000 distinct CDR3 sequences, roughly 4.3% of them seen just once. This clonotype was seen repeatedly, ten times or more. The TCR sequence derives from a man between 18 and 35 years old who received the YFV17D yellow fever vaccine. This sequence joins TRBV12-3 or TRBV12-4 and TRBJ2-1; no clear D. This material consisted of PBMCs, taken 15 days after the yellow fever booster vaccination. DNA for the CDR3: TGTGCCAGCAGTCCCGTCGCGTCCGAGTACGTCAATGAGCAGTTCTTC. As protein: CASSPVASEYVNEQFF.